These 20 T cell receptor beta chains originate from one sample sequenced in a study of early T cells in non-severe SARS-CoV-2 infection. TCRdb redid the calling of the 5' RACE reads with MiXCR, one entry per CDR3 protein. The table shows 25,000 to 30,000 distinct CDR3 sequences, with about 6.1% occurring only once. Sequenced material: whole blood. These receptors were obtained from an adult who was a healthcare worker with PCR-confirmed SARS-CoV-2 infection or an uninfected control (not recorded which).

At least ten counts were recorded for this clonotype. The chain recombines TRBV20-1 with TRBJ2-3; D perhaps matches TRBD1 (6 bases). The V end was cut by 5 bases, the J end by 4 bases, with 16 bases between. This CDR3 contains 14 residues. Germline CDR1 reads DFQATT; CDR2 reads SNEGSKA (reference sequence). The DNA for the CDR3 is TGCAGTGCTCCGTTAGGGGGAGACGCAGATACGCAGTATTTT. This gives the protein CSAPLGGDADTQYF.

This clonotype was recorded a few times. The chain couples TRBV4-2 to TRBJ2-1; the match to TRBD1 covers 8 bases. The ends lost 1 base at V and 0 bases at J; junction bases unmatched: 2. The CDR3 has 16 amino acids. Germline CDR1 reads LGHNA; CDR2 reads YNFKEQ. The CDR3 loop is CASSQVGTGSYNEQFF. CDR3 bases: TGTGCCAGCAGCCAAGTTGGGACAGGCTCCTACAATGAGCAGTTCTTC.

This clonotype was counted ten times or more. The V and J genes are TRBV7-3 and TRBJ2-2, with TRBD1 as a possible D gene (5 bases). The CDR3 runs to 16 residues. Germline CDR1 reads SGHTA; CDR2 reads FQGTGA. Trimming stripped 1 base from V and 6 bases from J, with 15 bases between. The CDR3 protein is CASSLIGQGRAGELFF. The CDR3, as DNA: TGTGCCAGCAGCTTAATCGGCCAGGGAAGGGCCGGGGAGCTGTTTTTT.

This clonotype was detected only a few times. This chain links TRBV7-9 with TRBJ2-1; 12 nucleotides match TRBD1. The junction had 4 bases not matched to a gene; V was cut back by 4 bases and J by 6 bases. The germline gives CDR1 SEHNR, CDR2 FQNEAQ (reference sequence). This CDR3 region has 15 residues. CDR3 coding DNA: TGTGCCAGCAGCTGGCCGGGACAGGGGGCCAATGAGCAGTTCTTC. Its protein product is CASSWPGQGANEQFF.

This clonotype was counted ten times or more. The chain recombines TRBV28 with TRBJ1-1, with 7 bases aligning to TRBD1. Germline assignment: CDR1 MDHEN and CDR2 SYDVKM. V was clipped by 6 bases and J by 1 base; unmatched bases: 8. CDR3 length: 15 amino acids. Here the CDR3 DNA reads TGTGCCAGCAGCGGACAGGACGCGGGGAACACTGAAGCTTTCTTT. Its protein is CASSGQDAGNTEAFF.

The table lists this clonotype with many counts. The chain carries TRBV2 and TRBJ1-2; D is perhaps TRBD1 (5 bases). CDR1 SNHLY and CDR2 FYNNEI come from the germline V gene. The CDR3 is made up of 14 amino acids. Between the trimmed V and J ends, which lost 1 base and 3 bases, there was a span of 9 bases. CDR3 amino acids: CASSEVVRDYGYTF. The CDR3 DNA reads as TGTGCCAGCAGTGAAGTTGTCAGGGACTATGGCTACACCTTC.

This clonotype was seen many times. V is TRBV4-2 and J is TRBJ2-1; tentative D call: TRBD2 (5 bases). This CDR3 comprises 11 residues. The V end lost 5 bases, the J end lost 9 bases, and 8 bases lay between the germline ends. The germline gives CDR1 LGHNA, CDR2 YNFKEQ. The CDR3 is CASSSSFEQFF. CDR3 sequence (DNA): TGTGCCAGCAGCTCTAGCTTTGAGCAGTTCTTC.

This clonotype was recorded at least ten times. The rearrangement uses TRBV20-1 and TRBJ2-2; tentatively, D is TRBD2 (6 bases). The V end lost 1 base, the J end lost 7 bases, and 10 bases lay between the germline ends. The CDR3 is 13 residues long. In germline, CDR1 is DFQATT, CDR2 SNEGSKA (reference sequence). As DNA, the CDR3 is TGCAGTGCTAGAGCGCGGGAAGGCGGGGAGCTGTTTTTT. The encoded protein is CSARAREGGELFF.

A word on this clonotype: A read error may be the cause here, since a much bigger clone is one base away. The V and J genes are TRBV7-6 and TRBJ2-5; 8 bases map to TRBD1. Germline-derived CDR1 and CDR2 are SGHVS and FNYEAQ. This CDR3 spans 16 amino acids. The CDR3 spells CASSLSTGANRETQHF. As DNA, the CDR3 is TGTGCCAGCAGCTTATCGACAGGGGCCAACAGAGAGACCCAGCACTTC. Drawing the rest from reference TRBV7-6 and TRBJ2-5, the complete variable domain is GAGVSQSPRYKVTKRGQDVALRCDPISGHVSLYWYRQALGQGPEFLTYFNYEAQQDKSGLPNDRFSAERPEGSISTLTIQRTEQRDSAMYRCASSLSTGANRETQHFGPGTRLLVL.

The chain employs TRBV27 and TRBJ2-7, with 12 bases matching TRBD2. The CDR3 extends over 15 amino acids. Trimming cost V 5 bases and J 2 bases; bases outside gene matches: 4. The germline V gene encodes CDR1 MNHEY and CDR2 SMNVEV (reference sequence). The chain's CDR3 is CASSLLAGGPYEQYF. DNA of the CDR3: TGTGCCAGCAGTCTCCTAGCGGGAGGGCCCTACGAGCAGTACTTC.

The CDR3 here is CASSEYRQGISTDTQYF. As DNA, the CDR3 is TGTGCCAGCAGTGAATATCGACAGGGGATTAGCACAGATACGCAGTATTTT. The chain links TRBV25-1 to TRBJ2-3, with 8 nucleotides matching TRBD1. CDR1 and CDR2 (germline): MGHDK, SYGVNS. There are 17 residues in the CDR3. V shed 0 bases, J shed 0 bases, and the junction held 5 bases outside the gene matches.

The CDR3: CASRRDRGRETQYF. The DNA of the CDR3 is TGTGCCAGCAGGAGGGACAGGGGAAGAGAGACCCAGTACTTC. The chain links TRBV7-9 to TRBJ2-5; 10 bases agree with TRBD1. The CDR3 is 14 residues long. Germline V gene lookup returns CDR1 SEHNR and CDR2 FQNEAQ (reference sequence). J gave up 4 bases and V 6 bases, and 5 bases lay outside the gene matches.

This clonotype has a handful of counts. J is TRBJ2-1 and V is TRBV27; D is perhaps TRBD2 (5 bases). CDR3 size: 17 residues. The V gene's germline CDR1 is MNHEY and CDR2 SMNVEV (reference sequence). V lost 2 bases to trimming and J lost 1 base, with 15 bases between them. CDR3 sequence reads: CASSLAPPGRSYNEQFF. The DNA for the CDR3 is TGTGCCAGCAGTTTAGCCCCTCCGGGAAGGTCCTACAATGAGCAGTTCTTC.

This chain links TRBV5-1 with TRBJ2-1, with D perhaps matching TRBD1 or TRBD2 (5 bases each). Per germline, CDR1 SGHRS and CDR2 YFSETQ. The ends were cut back, 0 bases at V and 9 bases at J, with 13 bases in the middle. This CDR3 contains 14 residues. DNA of the CDR3: TGCGCCAGCAGCTTGGGGGACGGTGGCACTGAGCAGTTCTTC. Translation: CASSLGDGGTEQFF.

This clonotype has ten or more counts. The genes are TRBV7-6 and TRBJ2-1; 8 nucleotides match TRBD1. Germline V gene sequence: CDR1 SGHVS, CDR2 FNYEAQ. The CDR3 runs 15 residues. The ends lost 4 bases at V and 7 bases at J; junction bases unmatched: 9. Here the CDR3 DNA reads TGTGCCAGCAGCTGGGTTGACAGGGGTCAGAATGAGCAGTTCTTC. As protein: CASSWVDRGQNEQFF.

This clonotype was seen at least ten times. The chain couples TRBV30 to TRBJ2-3; TRBD1 or TRBD2 may be the D gene (5 bases each). V was pared by 6 bases and J by 2 bases, with 15 bases between. Germline-derived CDR1 and CDR2 are GTSNPN and SVGIG (reference sequence). This CDR3 contains 14 residues. Here the CDR3 reads CACTGRTYTDTQYF. In DNA form, the CDR3 reads TGTGCCTGCACGGGGCGGACTTACACAGATACGCAGTATTTT.

The CDR3 loop is CASSRVVNTEAFF. In DNA, the CDR3 is TGTGCCAGCAGTAGGGTCGTGAACACTGAAGCTTTCTTT. This rearrangement joins TRBV6-2 or TRBV6-3 to TRBJ1-1, with D unclear. CDR3 size: 13 residues. The V and J ends lost 5 bases and 0 bases respectively, with 7 bases between them. CDR1 is MNHEY and CDR2 is SVGEGT in the germline V gene.

This chain uses TRBV9 with TRBJ2-7; weak D call: TRBD1 (6 bases). V was cut by 5 bases and J by 6 bases, with 12 bases left in between. Germline V gives CDR1 SGDLS, CDR2 YYNGEE. This CDR3 is 12 amino acids long. DNA of the CDR3: TGTGCCAGCAGTGCTGAAGGGGGCGAGCAGTACTTC. Protein: CASSAEGGEQYF.

There are a few counts of this clonotype. A much bigger clone sits one base away, suggesting this may be a read error. The chain couples TRBV11-3 to TRBJ2-4, with D maybe TRBD2 (5 bases). Germline CDR1 is SGHNT and CDR2 is YENEEA. The CDR3 sequence is 16 residues long. The CDR3 spells CASSLDSPGTKNIRYF. The DNA for the CDR3 is TGTGCCAGCAGCTTGGATTCCCCGGGAACCAAAAACATTCGGTACTTC.

This clonotype was seen at least ten times. The genes are TRBV9 and TRBJ2-1, with 8 bases lining up with TRBD1. Trimming removed 1 base from V and 3 bases from J; junction bases left unmatched: 3. This CDR3 contains 15 residues. The germline V gene encodes CDR1 SGDLS and CDR2 YYNGEE. This chain's CDR3 is CASSVQGANYNEQFF. The CDR3, as DNA: TGTGCCAGCAGCGTACAGGGGGCTAACTACAATGAGCAGTTCTTC.